This T cell receptor (beta chain) was recorded in a study of cytomegalovirus exposure and HLA in healthy donors. PCR primers comprised 60 Vbeta and 13 Jbeta primers. Assay used: immunoSEQ multiplex PCR; TCRdb lists only in-frame clones, some missing. The table for this sample gives about 120,000 clones. At the time of sampling, donors were nominally healthy, though unrecorded immune exposures were likely. Material for sequencing was PBMCs. The TCR sequence derives from a man aged 25-40 years in good health and CMV-seronegative.

The CDR3 is CAGSDRGYEQYF. The CDR3 DNA sequence: TGTGCCGGGAGCGACAGGGGCTACGAGCAGTACTTC. V and J are TRBV2 and TRBJ2-7; 8 bases match TRBD1. Germline CDR1 reads SNHLY; CDR2 reads FYNNEI. With 11 bases clipped from V and 3 bases from J, the junction kept 6 bases outside the gene matches. The CDR3 runs to 12 residues.